This is a list of T cell receptor beta chains from one sample in a study of T cells in localized non-small cell lung cancer. Sequencing was performed with immunoSEQ multiplex PCR; in TCRdb, only in-frame clones are kept and a portion is missing. The sample records under 70,000 clones, just over 85% being singletons. The sequencing used peripheral blood, collected before any cancer treatment. Receptors were obtained from a woman aged 35 to 70 with stage I lung adenocarcinoma. Both conserved end residues are part of each CDR3. A D gene is named only where the DNA matches it firmly. Where a row states a size, it is once, few, many or the class of an expanded clone; other rows omit it.

d_call j_call v_call clone_size cdr3_nt cdr3_aa
- TRBJ1-5 TRBV19 - TGTGCCAGTACACCCGGCGGCATAAGGAACAATCAGCCCCAGCATTTT CASTPGGIRNNQPQHF
- TRBJ2-1 TRBV29-1 - TGCAGCGTTGAAGTCTACAATGAGCAGTTCTTC CSVEVYNEQFF
TRBD1 TRBJ1-4 TRBV30 - TGTGCCTGGAGTGTACAGGGGGCGAGTGAAAAACTGTTTTTT CAWSVQGASEKLFF
TRBD1 TRBJ1-4 TRBV2 - TGTGCCAGCAGTTCCGGGACAGTTGAAAAACTGTTTTTT CASSSGTVEKLFF
- TRBJ1-5 TRBV7-3 - TGTGCCAGCAGGCTAAAACATAGCAATCAGCCCCAGCATTTT CASRLKHSNQPQHF
- TRBJ1-6 TRBV27 once TGTGCCAGCAGTGCCGGGGACCGACTTATCTCCTATAATTCACCCCTCCACTTT CASSAGDRLISYNSPLHF
- TRBJ1-3 TRBV29-1 - TGCAGCGTTGAACCCCAGGGACAATCTGGAAACACCATATATTTT CSVEPQGQSGNTIYF
- TRBJ2-5 TRBV6-5 - TGTGCCAGCAGTTACACCCCACAGGGCGCAGAGACCCAGTACTTC CASSYTPQGAETQYF
- TRBJ1-4 TRBV18 once TGTGCCAGCTCACCACTGCGGCAGACCCCGATTACAACTAATGAAAAACTGTTTTTT CASSPLRQTPITTNEKLFF
- TRBJ1-4 TRBV28 once TGTGCCAGCAGTCCCCCTTCGGGGCGAGGTGAAAAACTGTTTTTT CASSPPSGRGEKLFF
- TRBJ1-2 TRBV6-5 - TGTGCCAGCAGTGAGACCGGCAGAGAGGGCTACACCTTC CASSETGREGYTF
- TRBJ2-7 TRBV19 once TGTGCCAGTAGTAAGGACGGGCGGGAGCAGTACTTC CASSKDGREQYF
- TRBJ1-2 TRBV5-1 once TGCGCCAGCAGCGGCGGGTCAGAAAAATCGGTCTATGGCTACACCTTC CASSGGSEKSVYGYTF
TRBD1 TRBJ1-6 TRBV5-4 - TGTGCCAGCACCCGGACAGGGGGCCCTTCACCCCTCCACTTT CASTRTGGPSPLHF
- TRBJ2-2 TRBV4-3 - TGCGCCAGCAGCCCCCGGGTTGGGACCGGGGAGCTGTTTTTT CASSPRVGTGELFF
- TRBJ1-2 TRBV5-1 - TGCGCCAGCAGCTTGGTGGACCCGGGGGCCTATGGCTACACCTTC CASSLVDPGAYGYTF
- TRBJ2-5 TRBV7-2 - TGTGCCAGCAGCCCGGCCCCGGCTCTAGGGACCCAGTACTTC CASSPAPALGTQYF
TRBD1 TRBJ1-3 TRBV6-1 - TGTGCCAGCAACCCTTTGACAGGGTCTGGAAACACCATATATTTT CASNPLTGSGNTIYF
TRBD2 TRBJ2-3 TRBV2 - TGTGCCAGCGGGGAAGCGGGGTTTAGCACAGATACGCAGTATTTT CASGEAGFSTDTQYF
- TRBJ2-1 TRBV20-1 few TGCAGTGCGGGGACTTTTGAGCAGTTCTTC CSAGTFEQFF
TRBD1 TRBJ2-5 TRBV7-2 - TGTGCCAGCAGCTTAGGACCGGGACAGGGGCAAGAGACCCAGTACTTC CASSLGPGQGQETQYF
- TRBJ1-1 TRBV5-1 - TGCGCCAGCAGCTACACCGAGAACACTGAAGCTTTCTTT CASSYTENTEAFF
TRBD1 TRBJ1-2 TRBV19 - TGTGCCAGTACAGGGGGCGAGATATTGAGCTACACCTTC CASTGGEILSYTF
TRBD2 TRBJ2-7 TRBV5-1 - TGCGCCAGCAGCTCTAGCGGGTCGGACTCCTACGAGCAGTACTTC CASSSSGSDSYEQYF
- TRBJ1-4 TRBV2 - TGTGCCAGCGGGGGAGGAGGGGCTTTCGAAAAACTGTTTTTT CASGGGGAFEKLFF
- TRBJ1-3 TRBV5-8 - TGTGCCAGCAGCTTAGGGGAACTCACCATATATTTT CASSLGELTIYF
- TRBJ1-1 TRBV19 - TGTGCCAGTAGTCTCCCCGTAGGGAGCCGGAACACTGAAGCTTTCTTT CASSLPVGSRNTEAFF
TRBD2 TRBJ2-3 TRBV5-1 - TGCGCCAGCAGCCGACTAGCGGGGGGCCACACAGATACGCAGTATTTT CASSRLAGGHTDTQYF
- TRBJ2-7 TRBV5-1 - TGCGCCAGCAGCTTGGAACCGCCGAACTACGAGCAGTACTTC CASSLEPPNYEQYF
- TRBJ2-7 TRBV7-2 - TGTGCCAGCAGCTTAGCCTCCGGGACCCCAAGCTTC CASSLASGTPSF
TRBD1 TRBJ1-1 TRBV19 - TGTGCCAGTAGTATAGGAGGGGGCAACACTGAAGCTTTCTTT CASSIGGGNTEAFF
TRBD2 TRBJ2-7 TRBV2 - TGTGCCAGCACCCGGTGGGCGGGAGATGTCTACGAGCAGTACTTC CASTRWAGDVYEQYF
- TRBJ2-5 TRBV15 - TGTGCCACCAGCAAATACATAGGGGGGCCCTCGGAGACCCAGTACTTC CATSKYIGGPSETQYF
TRBD2 TRBJ2-7 TRBV6-1 - TGTGCCAGCAGTCCGTCCCCGGGACTAGCGTCCGAGCAGTACTTC CASSPSPGLASEQYF
- TRBJ2-7 TRBV7-6 - TGTGCCAGCAGCTCGCTTACAGGGAACCACGAGCAGTACTTC CASSSLTGNHEQYF
- TRBJ2-1 TRBV28 - TGTGCCAGCAGTTTAGCCAATGAGCAGTTCTTC CASSLANEQFF
- TRBJ2-7 TRBV27 - TGTGCCAGCAGTTTATACGGACAGCCCTACGAGCAGTACTTC CASSLYGQPYEQYF
- TRBJ1-2 TRBV6-5 - TGTGCCAGCAGTTTCCTCGGCGCCCCCGAGGGAGGCTACACCTTC CASSFLGAPEGGYTF
- TRBJ1-5 TRBV30 - TGTGCCTGGAGTGTAGGGGGGGTAAGCAATCAGCCCCAGCATTTT CAWSVGGVSNQPQHF
- TRBJ2-5 TRBV15 - TGTGCCACCAGCAGAGATGGGGGGGCCGGGGAGACCCAGTACTTC CATSRDGGAGETQYF
TRBD2 TRBJ2-7 TRBV7-9 - TGTGCCAGCAGCTCGACTAGCGGGGGCCTTATCTACTACGAGCAGTACTTC CASSSTSGGLIYYEQYF
- TRBJ2-4 TRBV11-2 - TGTGCCAGCAGCTCCGGTTCGGGGAGTGGGGTACTAGCCAAAAACATTCAGTACTTC CASSSGSGSGVLAKNIQYF
- TRBJ2-1 TRBV4-3 - TGCGCCAGCAGCGAGTCTGGCGGGGGCCTTTACAATGAGCAGTTCTTC CASSESGGGLYNEQFF
TRBD1 TRBJ2-3 TRBV6-1 once TGTGCCAGCGTACAGGGGTATACGCAGTATTTT CASVQGYTQYF
- TRBJ1-1 TRBV5-1 once TGCGCCAGCAGCTTGGTGGGAGGGCGGAACACTGAAGCTTTCTTT CASSLVGGRNTEAFF
TRBD1 TRBJ2-5 TRBV5-1 - TGCGCCAGCAGGAGGGACAGGGGAGGTTCAGAGACCCAGTACTTC CASRRDRGGSETQYF
TRBD1 TRBJ1-4 TRBV18 - TGTGCCAGCTCCCCAGGGGGCAGGGGCAATGAAAAACTGTTTTTT CASSPGGRGNEKLFF
- TRBJ2-7 TRBV5-1 - TGCGCCAGCAGCCCGCAGCTGGGCAACAACGAGCAGTACTTC CASSPQLGNNEQYF
- TRBJ1-6 TRBV7-9 - TGTGCCAGCAGCTTATATCTGCTGGGGAACTCCTATAATTCACCCCTCCACTTT CASSLYLLGNSYNSPLHF
TRBD2 TRBJ2-5 TRBV28 once TGTGCCAGCAGTTTGGCCCCGGGACTAGCGGGGAAAGAGACCCAGTACTTC CASSLAPGLAGKETQYF
- TRBJ2-1 TRBV19 - TGTGCCAGTAGTTTTGGGGGTACAGGCAATGAGCAGTTCTTC CASSFGGTGNEQFF
- TRBJ1-2 TRBV27 - TGTGCCAGCAGCCGGAGGCAGGACAACTATGGCTACACCTTC CASSRRQDNYGYTF
TRBD1 TRBJ1-6 TRBV18 - TGTGCCAGCTCACCTAGCAGGGGGGACCATAATTCACCCCTCCACTTT CASSPSRGDHNSPLHF
- TRBJ2-2 TRBV5-4 - TGTGCCAGCAGCTTGGCCGGGCGAGGGGGGTCCGGGGAGCTGTTTTTT CASSLAGRGGSGELFF
- TRBJ1-2 TRBV12-1 few TGTGCCAGCAGCCCGGACAGGGGGCATCGATATGGCTACACCTTC CASSPDRGHRYGYTF